The 3 T cell receptor beta chains below were found in one sample sequenced in a study of blood T cell repertoires in COVID-19. Sequenced by immunoSEQ multiplex PCR; TCRdb stores in-frame clones only, minus some. The data contain 150,000 to 200,000 clones, roughly 83% of them singletons. Sequencing was performed on peripheral blood. Source of these receptors: a woman in her forties with COVID-19, enrolled during active disease.

There are a few counts of this clone. This chain connects TRBV18 to TRBJ1-4, with D tentatively TRBD1 (5 bases). The CDR3 extends over 18 amino acids. Trimming stripped 6 bases from V and 3 bases from J, with 23 bases between. CDR1 and CDR2 from the germline V gene are KGHSH and LQKENI. In DNA form, the CDR3 reads TGTGCCAGCTCCCCCGTCTGGGGCGGGGAGGCACCTAATGAAAAACTGTTTTTT. It yields the protein CASSPVWGGEAPNEKLFF.

The CDR3 nucleotides read TGTGCCAGCAGCTACGGGACTAATACAGATACGCAGTATTTT. Translated: CASSYGTNTDTQYF. The V and J genes are TRBV3-1 (or the pseudogene TRBV3-2) and TRBJ2-3, with TRBD2 matching over 7 bases. The V gene end was trimmed by 5 bases and the J gene end by 3 bases; junction bases not matched to a gene: 5. The CDR3 has 14 residues. Per the germline V gene, CDR1 is LGHDT and CDR2 is YNNKEL (reference sequence).

Here the CDR3 DNA reads TGTGCCACCTCTCAGGGAGAGACCCAGTACTTC. This sequence encodes CATSQGETQYF. This rearrangement joins TRBV6-5 to TRBJ2-5, with a tentative D call TRBD1 (5 bases). V was trimmed by 10 bases and J by 4 bases, leaving 10 bases between them. CDR1 and CDR2 (germline): MNHEY, SVGAGI. The CDR3 contains 11 residues.